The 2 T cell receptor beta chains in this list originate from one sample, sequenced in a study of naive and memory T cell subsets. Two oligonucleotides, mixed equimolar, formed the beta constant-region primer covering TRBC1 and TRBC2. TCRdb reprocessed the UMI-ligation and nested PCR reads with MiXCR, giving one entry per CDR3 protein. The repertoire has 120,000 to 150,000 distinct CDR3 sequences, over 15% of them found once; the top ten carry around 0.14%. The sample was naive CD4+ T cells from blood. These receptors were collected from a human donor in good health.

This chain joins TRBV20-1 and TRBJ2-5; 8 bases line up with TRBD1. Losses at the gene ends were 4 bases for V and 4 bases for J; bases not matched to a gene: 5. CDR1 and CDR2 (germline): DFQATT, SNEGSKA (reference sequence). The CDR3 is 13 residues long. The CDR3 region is CSANQGAIETQYF. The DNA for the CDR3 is TGCAGTGCTAACCAGGGGGCTATAGAGACCCAGTACTTC.

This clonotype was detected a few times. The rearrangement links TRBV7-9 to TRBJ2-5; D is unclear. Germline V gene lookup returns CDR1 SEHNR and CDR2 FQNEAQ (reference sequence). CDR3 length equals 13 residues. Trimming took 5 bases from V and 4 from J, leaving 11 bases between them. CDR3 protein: CASSLRAGETQYF. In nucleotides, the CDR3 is TGTGCCAGCAGCCTCCGGGCCGGAGAGACCCAGTACTTC.